This T cell receptor (beta chain) was found in a study of early T cells in non-severe SARS-CoV-2 infection. This CDR3 is built from 13 residues. Germline V gene data show CDR1 as SEHNR and CDR2 as FQNEAQ (reference sequence). Germline trimming cut 5 bases from V and 6 bases from J; bases unmatched to any gene: 5. Attachment of unique molecular identifiers was made to individual cDNA molecules. In TCRdb, the 5' RACE reads were re-called with MiXCR into one record per CDR3 protein. The sample contains approximately 90,000 distinct CDR3 sequences, about 12% of which appear only once. Study-level points and caveats: The study's VDJdb matching favored anti-spike CD8 responses and missed private and CD4 specificities.

This clonotype turned up a few times. Its target is unknown. The sample in question was whole blood, obtained at baseline. V is TRBV7-9 and J is TRBJ2-3; the match to TRBD1 covers 7 bases. The clonotype was recovered from an adult who was a healthcare worker with PCR-confirmed SARS-CoV-2 infection or an uninfected control (not recorded which). The CDR3 is CASSATGPDTQYF. As DNA, the CDR3 is TGTGCCAGCAGCGCGACAGGGCCGGATACGCAGTATTTT.